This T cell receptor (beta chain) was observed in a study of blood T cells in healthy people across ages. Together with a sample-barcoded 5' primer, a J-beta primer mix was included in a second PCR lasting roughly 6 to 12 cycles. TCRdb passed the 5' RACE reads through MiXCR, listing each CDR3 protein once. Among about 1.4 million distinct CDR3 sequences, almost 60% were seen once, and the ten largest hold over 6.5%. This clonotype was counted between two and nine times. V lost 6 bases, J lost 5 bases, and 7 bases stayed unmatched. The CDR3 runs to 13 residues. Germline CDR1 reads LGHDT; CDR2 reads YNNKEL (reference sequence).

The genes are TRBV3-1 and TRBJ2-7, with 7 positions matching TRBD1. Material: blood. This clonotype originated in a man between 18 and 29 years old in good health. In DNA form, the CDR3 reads TGTGCCAGCAGGCCTAGGACAGGAAACGAGCAGTACTTC. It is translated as CASRPRTGNEQYF.